In this sample, the clone carrying this TCR beta chain turned up a few times. Its cognate antigen is unknown. These data are taken from a study of T cells after yellow fever vaccination. Study-level points and caveats: Most clones from primary vaccination were detected again post-booster (roughly 96% CD4, 88% CD8). In FACS-sorted repertoires, abundant clonotypes from the bulk population could appear as contaminants.

In TCRdb, the 5' RACE reads were re-called with MiXCR into one record per CDR3 protein. The sample holds some 150,000 distinct CDR3 sequences, 11% seen once. The sample consisted of CD8+ T cells sorted from PBMCs, taken 15 days after the yellow fever booster vaccination. This sequence was found in a man between 18 and 35 years old who received the YFV17D yellow fever vaccine.

For the CDR3, the DNA is TGTGCCAGCAGGGACGGACTAGCGGGGACCTACAATGAGCAGTTCTTC. Translated: CASRDGLAGTYNEQFF. This chain connects TRBV12-3 or TRBV12-4 to TRBJ2-1; 12 nucleotides agree with TRBD2. The CDR3 has 16 residues. V was pared by 6 bases and J by 2 bases, with 5 bases of the junction left unmatched.